This T cell receptor (beta chain) is drawn from a study of T cell repertoires in cytomegalovirus infection. On the study more broadly: Indicated by public TCR beta signatures were CMV infection and matching HLA type. Study observations and caveats: CMV-specific TCR beta clonotypes restricted by HLA-C were the ones dominating the ex vivo response. Accumulated public TCR beta family frequency recognized individuals carrying CMV together with the relevant HLA.

TCRdb re-called the reads through MiXCR, storing one row per CDR3 protein. The sample contains a few hundred thousand distinct CDR3 sequences, around 9.5% of which appear only once. Germline lookup yields CDR1 DFQATT and CDR2 SNEGSKA (reference sequence). This CDR3 is 15 amino acids long. With 6 bases clipped from V and 0 bases from J, the junction kept 9 bases outside the gene matches. Only a few counts were recorded for this clonotype. The antigen is undetermined. The sample was PBMCs. The chain recombines TRBV20-1 with TRBJ1-2, with TRBD1 identical over 8 bases. This TCR was recovered from a human donor in good health (CMV status not recorded). Some clones in this sample may be carry-over from other donors' samples. The CDR3: CSASGTGIANYGYTF. Written as DNA, the CDR3 is TGCAGTGCGTCCGGGACAGGCATAGCTAACTATGGCTACACCTTC.